This is a list of T cell receptor beta chains from one sample in a study of blood T cell repertoires in COVID-19. The protocol was immunoSEQ multiplex PCR, while the TCRdb copy is restricted to in-frame clones and leaves out a portion. The table lists hundreds of thousands of clones, 75% to 90% of them singletons. Input material: PBMCs or T cells enriched from blood (not recorded which). These receptor sequences come from a woman under 30 who had recovered from COVID-19. CDR3s include the opening cysteine and the closing phenylalanine or tryptophan. The D gene is left open where the match is weak. Only part of the rows carry a size: once, few, many, or a class if the clone is expanded.

NA	TRBV18	TRBD1	TRBJ2-7	TGTGCCAGCTCACTGACAGGGGACGAGCAGTACTTC	CASSLTGDEQYF
NA	TRBV7-9	NA	TRBJ1-1	TGTGCCAGCAGCTTAATCCAGGGGCCGGGGACTGAAGCTTTCTTT	CASSLIQGPGTEAFF
NA	TRBV11-2	TRBD2	TRBJ2-5	TGTGCCAGCAGCTTATTTGGACTAGCGGGGGCCCTCCAAGAGACCCAGTACTTC	CASSLFGLAGALQETQYF
NA	TRBV5-5	TRBD2	TRBJ2-1	TGTGCCAGCAGCTTGACGGGGGGGCCTTTCAACAATGAGCAGTTCTTC	CASSLTGGPFNNEQFF
few	TRBV30	NA	TRBJ1-1	TGTGCCTGGAGTTCGGTTTCTCATGAAGCTTTCTTT	CAWSSVSHEAFF
NA	TRBV14	TRBD2	TRBJ2-7	TGTGCCAGCAGCCAAGACCGCGGGGGGGCCCGGGAGCAGTACTTC	CASSQDRGGAREQYF
NA	TRBV7-9	TRBD1	TRBJ2-7	TGTGCCAGCAGCTCACAGGGGGCGCACCCCTACGAGCAGTACTTC	CASSSQGAHPYEQYF
NA	TRBV10-3	TRBD1	TRBJ2-1	TGTGCCATCAGTGCACAGGGGGCCTCCTACAATGAGCAGTTCTTC	CAISAQGASYNEQFF
NA	TRBV14	NA	TRBJ1-1	TGTGCCAGCAGCCAATCGGCGGGGTACACTGAAGCTTTCTTT	CASSQSAGYTEAFF
NA	TRBV11-3	TRBD1	TRBJ1-1	TGTGCCAGCAGCTTAGAAGCGGGACAGGAGGCTTTCTTT	CASSLEAGQEAFF
NA	TRBV2	TRBD2	TRBJ2-7	TGTGCCAGCCAGTATAGCGGGGGGATGTACGAGCAGTACTTC	CASQYSGGMYEQYF
NA	TRBV29-1	TRBD1	TRBJ1-2	TGCAGCGTTGACCCGGGACAGGGGTTAAGGCTGGGCTACACCTTC	CSVDPGQGLRLGYTF
NA	TRBV7-6	TRBD1	TRBJ2-5	TGTGCCAGCAGCTACATCCAGGGGGCGAGGGAGACCCAGTACTTC	CASSYIQGARETQYF
NA	TRBV3-1/TRBV3-2	NA	TRBJ1-2	TGTGCCAGCAGCCAAGATCCGAGGGCCGGGTATGGCTACACCTTC	CASSQDPRAGYGYTF
once	TRBV28	NA	TRBJ2-5	TGTGCCAGCAGTTTATCTGGGGGAGGCCAAGAGACCCAGTACTTC	CASSLSGGGQETQYF
NA	TRBV12-3/TRBV12-4	NA	TRBJ2-7	TGTGCCAGCAGTCGACAGAGCTCCTACGAGCAGTACTTC	CASSRQSSYEQYF
NA	TRBV5-8	NA	TRBJ1-1	TGTGCCAGCAGCTTTGGGGGCCTGAACACTGAAGCTTTCTTT	CASSFGGLNTEAFF
NA	TRBV5-4	NA	TRBJ1-4	TGTGCCAGCAGCTTGTCCGTGGAGGAAAAACTGTTTTTT	CASSLSVEEKLFF
NA	TRBV2	TRBD1	TRBJ2-7	TGTGCCAGCAGTGGGGTGACAGGGGATTGGGGCGAGCAGTACTTC	CASSGVTGDWGEQYF
NA	TRBV4-1	NA	TRBJ1-3	TGCGCCAGCAGCCAAGGGCAATTCTCTGGAAACACCATATATTTT	CASSQGQFSGNTIYF
NA	TRBV2	TRBD1	TRBJ1-4	TGTGCCAGCAGTGACTTACAGGGGCCCCCGGGGAATGAAAAACTGTTTTTT	CASSDLQGPPGNEKLFF
once	TRBV10-3	TRBD1	TRBJ1-1	TGTGCCGTTCAACCTCAGACAGGGTATACCACTGAAGCTTTCTTT	CAVQPQTGYTTEAFF
NA	TRBV11-2	NA	TRBJ1-1	TGTGCCAGCAGCTTCGCCGGTGAAGCTTTCTTT	CASSFAGEAFF
NA	TRBV6-5	NA	TRBJ2-2	TGTGCCAGCAGCGACAGAGCGAACACCGGGGAGCTGTTTTTT	CASSDRANTGELFF
NA	TRBV25-1	TRBD1	TRBJ1-5	TGTGCCAGCAGTCCGGGACAGGGGCCTACACAGCCCCAGCATTTT	CASSPGQGPTQPQHF